This T cell receptor beta chain was profiled in a study of beta chain features in type 1 diabetes. Study outcomes and limitations: There was a moderate but significant shortening of TCRB CDR3s in all four CD4+ subsets of Type 1 diabetes patients.

The study reverse transcribed the entire isolated RNA, so it sequenced expressed TCRB transcripts. Approximately 3.7 million reads per sample on average were obtained from naive, central memory and regulatory T cell samples. Assay: immunoSEQ multiplex PCR; the TCRdb copy retains only in-frame clones and omits some. The repertoire consists of more than 250,000 clones, with over 20% occurring once and the leading ten covering about 0.028%. Germline lookup yields CDR1 KGHSH and CDR2 LQKENI. CDR3 length: 13 residues. Trimming removed 6 bases from V and 6 bases from J, with 14 bases in between. This clone was detected only a few times. Its cognate antigen is unknown.

This sequence originates from a woman aged 40 to 55 with type 1 diabetes. The sample comprised naive CD4+ T cells from blood. The V gene is TRBV18, the J gene TRBJ1-1; possibly TRBD1 for D (5 bases). CDR3 region: CASSDTSDAEAFF. CDR3 in DNA: TGTGCCAGCTCGGACACATCAGACGCTGAAGCTTTCTTT. The full variable domain, completed using reference TRBV18 and TRBJ1-1, is NAGVMQNPRHLVRRRGQEARLRCSPMKGHSHVYWYRQLPEEGLKFMVYLQKENIIDESGMPKERFSAEFPKEGPSILRIQQVVRGDSAAYFCASSDTSDAEAFFGQGTRLTVV.